Given below is one T cell receptor beta chain in context. The target antigen is unknown. Per germline, CDR1 SGHAT and CDR2 FQNNGV. The length of the CDR3 is 15 residues. TCRdb reprocessed the 5' RACE reads, with one entry per CDR3 protein and no DNA. The sample has roughly 390,000 distinct CDR3 sequences. The source of the sample is a study of T cells expressing NK-cell markers. As for the study in general: From sorted CD3+CD56+NKG2C+, CD3+CD56+NKG2C- and CD3+CD56-NKG2C+ T cells came the TCR beta repertoires. Eight donors were sequenced, of whom seven were HCMV-seropositive, while the remaining one was HCMV-seronegative. Study observations and caveats: Dominant NKG2C+ clonotypes were found to form about 1.0-7.5% of CD8+ T cells in roughly 6 donors. Nothing established the HCMV specificity of expanded NKG2C+ T cell clones.

This sequence joins TRBV11-2 and TRBJ2-1. The source material was blood T cells: a sorted CD56 or NKG2C T cell subset, CD4+ or CD8+ T cells, or bulk PBMC T cells (not recorded which). The sequence was obtained from a man aged 18-69 years in good health. The CDR3 loop is CASSLGGFINDEQFF. Together with reference TRBV11-2 and TRBJ2-1, the CDR3 gives the full variable domain: EAGVAQSPRYKIIEKRQSVAFWCNPISGHATLYWYQQILGQGPKLLIQFQNNGVVDDSQLPKDRFSAERLKGVDSTLKIQPAKLEDSAVYLCASSLGGFINDEQFFGPGTRLTVL.